The rows below give T cell receptor beta chains drawn from one sample of a study of blood T cell repertoires in COVID-19. TCRdb's table, derived via immunoSEQ multiplex PCR, lists solely in-frame clones and lacks some. Here the sample spans 150,000 or so clones, 65% to 85% being singletons. The sequencing input was peripheral blood. All receptors derive from a man between 60 and 75 years old with active or convalescent COVID-19. Both conserved end residues are part of each CDR3. D genes are given only for firm matches. Only part of the rows carry a size: once, few, many, or a class if the clone is expanded.

D: TRBD1; J: TRBJ1-1; length: 14; size: few; V: TRBV7-9; DNA: TGTGCCAGCAGCCTGGGACAGTCGAACACTGAAGCTTTCTTT; CDR3: CASSLGQSNTEAFF
D: TRBD1; J: TRBJ1-6; length: 15; size: .; V: TRBV6-4; DNA: TGTGCCAGCAGTCTCTTGGACAGGGGCGGATCACCCCTCCACTTT; CDR3: CASSLLDRGGSPLHF
D: .; J: TRBJ1-5; length: 13; size: .; V: TRBV9; DNA: TGTGCCAGCAGCGTAGAAGGGGTTCAGCCCCAGCATTTT; CDR3: CASSVEGVQPQHF
D: TRBD1; J: TRBJ1-4; length: 15; size: .; V: TRBV7-3; DNA: TGTGCCAGCAGCAGGACCGGGACAGTTGGCGAAAAACTGTTTTTT; CDR3: CASSRTGTVGEKLFF
D: TRBD1; J: TRBJ2-7; length: 15; size: .; V: TRBV5-1; DNA: TGCGCCAGCAGCTTAAGAGACAGGGAGACCAACGAGCAGTACTTC; CDR3: CASSLRDRETNEQYF
D: .; J: TRBJ1-6; length: 16; size: .; V: TRBV7-2; DNA: TGTGCCAGCAGCTTCCGCCCCGCAGGGCTTGATTCACCCCTCCACTTT; CDR3: CASSFRPAGLDSPLHF
D: .; J: TRBJ2-7; length: 11; size: .; V: TRBV20-1; DNA: TGCAGTCAGACACGAAGCTACGAGCAGTACTTC; CDR3: CSQTRSYEQYF
D: .; J: TRBJ1-5; length: 14; size: .; V: TRBV28; DNA: TGTGCCAGCAGTTGGTCTTCAGGAGGTCAGCCCCAGCATTTT; CDR3: CASSWSSGGQPQHF
D: TRBD1; J: TRBJ2-7; length: 14; size: .; V: TRBV7-2; DNA: TGTGCCAGCAGCTTCACAGGGGGTACTTACGAGCAGTACTTC; CDR3: CASSFTGGTYEQYF
D: TRBD2; J: TRBJ2-3; length: 15; size: .; V: TRBV19; DNA: TGTGCCAGTAGTTTCACTAGCGGCAGCACAGATACGCAGTATTTT; CDR3: CASSFTSGSTDTQYF
D: .; J: TRBJ2-5; length: 15; size: .; V: TRBV6-2/TRBV6-3; DNA: TGTGCCAGCAGTTACTCCGCGGGGTACCAAGAGACCCAGTACTTC; CDR3: CASSYSAGYQETQYF
D: .; J: TRBJ2-7; length: 13; size: .; V: TRBV18; DNA: TGTGCCAGCTCACCAGGCAGGGGAAGGGAGCAGTACTTC; CDR3: CASSPGRGREQYF
D: .; J: TRBJ2-7; length: 12; size: .; V: TRBV6-5; DNA: TGTGCCAGCAGCAACAGGGTCAACGAGCAGTACTTC; CDR3: CASSNRVNEQYF
D: .; J: TRBJ1-5; length: 13; size: few; V: TRBV28; DNA: TGTGCCAGCAATCATAGTCCGAATCAGCCCCAGCATTTT; CDR3: CASNHSPNQPQHF
D: TRBD2; J: TRBJ2-5; length: 17; size: .; V: TRBV4-2; DNA: TGTGCCAGCAGCCAAGAGGCGACTAGCGGCGTCCAAGAGACCCAGTACTTC; CDR3: CASSQEATSGVQETQYF
D: .; J: TRBJ2-7; length: 16; size: .; V: TRBV4-1; DNA: TGCGCCAGCAGCCAAGGGGGTAGCGCCTCGACCTACGAGCAGTACTTC; CDR3: CASSQGGSASTYEQYF
D: TRBD2; J: TRBJ2-2; length: 16; size: .; V: TRBV18; DNA: TGTGCCAGCTCACCGGACCTAGCGGCGAACACCGGGGAGCTGTTTTTT; CDR3: CASSPDLAANTGELFF
D: TRBD2; J: TRBJ2-7; length: 16; size: once; V: TRBV5-4; DNA: TGTGCCAGCAGCTGGGGCGCTAGCGGGGGGGGTTACGAGCAGTACTTC; CDR3: CASSWGASGGGYEQYF